This T cell receptor (beta chain) was captured by sequencing in a study of immune cell composition in non-small cell lung cancer. Study-wide findings and caveats: Tumour TCR-beta clonality was not significantly tied to smoking pack-years. Tumour-associated clones >0.5% occurred in roughly a third of adenocarcinomas, roughly 75% of squamous.

This table comes from immunoSEQ multiplex PCR, and its TCRdb copy is limited to in-frame clones, with some not included. The sample has hundreds of clones; nearly 75% are singletons. Normal lung was taken at the farthest possible site, at least 3 cm from tumour. V lost 5 bases to trimming and J lost 3 bases, with 11 bases between them. This CDR3 region has 13 residues. In germline, CDR1 is SEHNR, CDR2 FQNEAQ (reference sequence). With respect to this clone: What it binds is not known.

The sample consisted of non-adjacent lung tissue. The sequence was collected from a human donor with non-small cell lung cancer. The gene calls are TRBV7-9 and TRBJ2-7; D might be TRBD2 (6 bases). CDR3 sequence: CASSKLRGYEQYF. DNA of the CDR3: TGTGCCAGCAGCAAACTGCGGGGCTACGAGCAGTACTTC.